Each of the 4 T cell receptor beta chains below was sequenced from the same sample in a study of T cell responses to AZD1222 COVID-19 vaccine. The protocol was immunoSEQ multiplex PCR, while the TCRdb copy is restricted to in-frame clones and leaves out a portion. The repertoire has roughly 120,000 clones, more than 70% of them found once; the top ten carry 17%. The specimen was peripheral blood, collected 28 days after the second AZD1222 dose. Every receptor here comes from an adult who received the AZD1222 COVID-19 vaccine.

This clone appeared a single time. The chain links TRBV12-2 to TRBJ1-5; TRBD1 was called by the table and not checked on the DNA. TRBV12-2 is a pseudogene segment. This CDR3 contains 14 residues. Here the CDR3 reads CASRLPQGPKPQHF. CDR3 DNA: TGTGCAAGTCGTCTTCCCCAGGGGCCGAAGCCCCAGCATTTT.

The rearrangement joins TRBV5-1 to TRBJ1-6, with 7 bases lining up with TRBD1. J was trimmed by 0 bases and V by 6 bases; bases with no gene match: 18. Germline V lookup: CDR1 SGHRS, CDR2 YFSETQ. This CDR3 is built from 20 residues. The CDR3 is CASIITRLTGPSSYNSPLHF. CDR3 coding DNA: TGCGCCAGCATCATCACCCGCTTGACAGGGCCCAGCTCCTATAATTCACCCCTCCACTTT.

This sequence joins TRBV5-5 and TRBJ2-2; the D gene is possibly TRBD1 (5 bases). Looked up from germline, CDR1 is SGHKS and CDR2 is YYEKEE (reference sequence). V lost 2 bases and J lost 6, with 17 bases in between. The CDR3 spans 16 residues. In DNA, the CDR3 is TGTGCCAGCAGCTTTCGAGACAGCATATTACCCGGGGAGCTGTTTTTT. Translating gives CASSFRDSILPGELFF.

This chain connects TRBV28 to TRBJ2-7; perhaps TRBD2 as D (6 bases). Germline lookup yields CDR1 MDHEN and CDR2 SYDVKM. V lost 7 bases to trimming and J lost 0 bases, with 16 bases between them. There are 15 residues in the CDR3. DNA of the CDR3: TGTGCCAGCACCCCTCCGGACGGGAGCTCCTACGAGCAGTACTTC. Translated, it gives CASTPPDGSSYEQYF.